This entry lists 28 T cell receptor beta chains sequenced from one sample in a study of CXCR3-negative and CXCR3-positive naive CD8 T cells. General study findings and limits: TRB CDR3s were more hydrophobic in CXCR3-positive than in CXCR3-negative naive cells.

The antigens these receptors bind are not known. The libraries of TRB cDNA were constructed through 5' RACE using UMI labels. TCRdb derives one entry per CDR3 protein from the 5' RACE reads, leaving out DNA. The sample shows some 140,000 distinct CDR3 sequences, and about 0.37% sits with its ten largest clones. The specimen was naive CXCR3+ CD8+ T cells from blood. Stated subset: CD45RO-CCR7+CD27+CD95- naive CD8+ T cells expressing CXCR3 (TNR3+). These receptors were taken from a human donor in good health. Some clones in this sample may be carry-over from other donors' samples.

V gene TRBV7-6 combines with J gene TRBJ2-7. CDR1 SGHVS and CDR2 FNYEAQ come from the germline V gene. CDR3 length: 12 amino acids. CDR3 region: CASSFGPYEQYF.

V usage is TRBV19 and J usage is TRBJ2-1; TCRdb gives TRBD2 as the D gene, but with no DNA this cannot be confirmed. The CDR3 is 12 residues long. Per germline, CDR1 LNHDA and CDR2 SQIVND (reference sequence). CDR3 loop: CASSIGLLEQFF.

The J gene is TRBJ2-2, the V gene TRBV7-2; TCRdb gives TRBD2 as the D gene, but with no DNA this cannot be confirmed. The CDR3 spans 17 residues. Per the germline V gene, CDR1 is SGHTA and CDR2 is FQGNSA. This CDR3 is CASSYGTSGMDTGELFF.

CDR3 in amino acids: CASSFKIPIETQYF. The V call is TRBV7-9, the J call TRBJ2-5. Germline V gene data show CDR1 as SEHNR and CDR2 as FQNEAQ (reference sequence). The CDR3 is 14 residues long.

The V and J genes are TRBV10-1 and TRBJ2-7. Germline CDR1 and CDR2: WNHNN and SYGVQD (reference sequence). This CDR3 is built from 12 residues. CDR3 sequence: CASIGSSYEQYF.

The CDR3 spells CASTGSGQSVYGYTF. This chain joins TRBV28 and TRBJ1-2; as DNA is missing, the TRBD1 call by TCRdb cannot be tested. Germline V CDR1 and CDR2: MDHEN, SYDVKM. CDR3 length: 15 amino acids.

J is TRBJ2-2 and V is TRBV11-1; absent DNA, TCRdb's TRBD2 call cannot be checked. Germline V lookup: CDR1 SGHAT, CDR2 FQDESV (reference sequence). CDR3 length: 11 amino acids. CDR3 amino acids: CASGLSGELFF.

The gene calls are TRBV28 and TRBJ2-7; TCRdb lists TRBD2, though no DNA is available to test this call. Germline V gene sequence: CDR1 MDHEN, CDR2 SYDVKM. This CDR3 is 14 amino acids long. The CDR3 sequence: CASGLAGLVDEQYF.

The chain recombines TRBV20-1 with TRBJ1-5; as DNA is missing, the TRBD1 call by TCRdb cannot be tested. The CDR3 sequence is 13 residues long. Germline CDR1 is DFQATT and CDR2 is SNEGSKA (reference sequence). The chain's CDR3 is CSVATEGDQPQHF.

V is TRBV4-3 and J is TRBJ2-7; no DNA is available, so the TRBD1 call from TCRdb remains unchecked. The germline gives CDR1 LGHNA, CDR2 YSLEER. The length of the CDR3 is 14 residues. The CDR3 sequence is CASSQGAGSHEQYF.

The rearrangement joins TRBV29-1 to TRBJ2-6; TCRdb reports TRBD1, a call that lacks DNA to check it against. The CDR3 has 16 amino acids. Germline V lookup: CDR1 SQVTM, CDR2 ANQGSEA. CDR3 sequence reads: CSVVDRDKAGANVLTF. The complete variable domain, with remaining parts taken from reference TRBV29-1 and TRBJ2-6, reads SAVISQKPSRDICQRGTSLTIQCQVDSQVTMMFWYRQQPGQSLTLIATANQGSEATYESGFVIDKFPISRPNLTFSTLTVSNMSPEDSSIYLCSVVDRDKAGANVLTFGAGSRLTVL.

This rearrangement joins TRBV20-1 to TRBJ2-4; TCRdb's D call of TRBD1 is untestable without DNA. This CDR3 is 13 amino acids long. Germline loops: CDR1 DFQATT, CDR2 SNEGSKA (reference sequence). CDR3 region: CSAAGGAKNIQYF.

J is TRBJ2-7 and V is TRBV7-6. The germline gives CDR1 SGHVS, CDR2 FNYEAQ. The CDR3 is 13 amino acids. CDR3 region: CASSPTTSYEQYF.

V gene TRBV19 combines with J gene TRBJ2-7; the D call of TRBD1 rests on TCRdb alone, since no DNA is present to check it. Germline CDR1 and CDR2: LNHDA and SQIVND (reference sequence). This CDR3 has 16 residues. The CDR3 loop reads CASRRRPPGTSYEQYF.

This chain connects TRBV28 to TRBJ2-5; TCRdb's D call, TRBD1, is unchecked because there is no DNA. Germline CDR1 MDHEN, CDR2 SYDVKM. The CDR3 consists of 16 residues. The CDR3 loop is CASSSRSGTIQETQYF. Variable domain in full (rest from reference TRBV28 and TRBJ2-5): DVKVTQSSRYLVKRTGEKVFLECVQDMDHENMFWYRQDPGLGLRLIYFSYDVKMKEKGDIPEGYSVSREKKERFSLILESASTNQTSMYLCASSSRSGTIQETQYFGPGTRLLVL.

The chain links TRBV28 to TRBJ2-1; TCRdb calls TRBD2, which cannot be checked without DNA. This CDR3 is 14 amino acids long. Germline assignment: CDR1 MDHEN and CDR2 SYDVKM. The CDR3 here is CASRGLAAFNEQFF. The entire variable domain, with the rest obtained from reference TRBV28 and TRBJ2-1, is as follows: DVKVTQSSRYLVKRTGEKVFLECVQDMDHENMFWYRQDPGLGLRLIYFSYDVKMKEKGDIPEGYSVSREKKERFSLILESASTNQTSMYLCASRGLAAFNEQFFGPGTRLTVL.

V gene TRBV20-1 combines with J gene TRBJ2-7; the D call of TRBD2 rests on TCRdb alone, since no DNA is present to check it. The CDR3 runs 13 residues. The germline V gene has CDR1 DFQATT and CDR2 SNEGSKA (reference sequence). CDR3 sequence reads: CSARDLSGSEQYF.

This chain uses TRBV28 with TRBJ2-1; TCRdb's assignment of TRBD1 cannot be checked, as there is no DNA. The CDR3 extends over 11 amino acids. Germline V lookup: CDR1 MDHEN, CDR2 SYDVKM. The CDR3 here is CASGWGLEQFF.

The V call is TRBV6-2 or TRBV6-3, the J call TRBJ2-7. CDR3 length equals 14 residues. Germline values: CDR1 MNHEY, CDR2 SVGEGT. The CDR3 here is CASSYHTSLDEQYF.

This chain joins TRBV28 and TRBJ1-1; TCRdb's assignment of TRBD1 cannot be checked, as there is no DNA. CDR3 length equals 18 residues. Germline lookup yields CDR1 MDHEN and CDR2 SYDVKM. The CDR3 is CASSPIPGTGVMNTEAFF.

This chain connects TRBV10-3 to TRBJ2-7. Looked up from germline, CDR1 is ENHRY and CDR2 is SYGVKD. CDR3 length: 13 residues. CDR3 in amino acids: CAIRERSSYEQYF.

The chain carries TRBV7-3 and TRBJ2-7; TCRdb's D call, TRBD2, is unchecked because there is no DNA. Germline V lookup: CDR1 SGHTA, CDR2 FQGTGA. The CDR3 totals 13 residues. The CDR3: CASSPGLASEQYF.

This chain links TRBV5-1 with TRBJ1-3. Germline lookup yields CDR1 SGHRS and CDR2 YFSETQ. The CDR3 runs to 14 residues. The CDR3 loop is CASSSGTAGNTIYF.

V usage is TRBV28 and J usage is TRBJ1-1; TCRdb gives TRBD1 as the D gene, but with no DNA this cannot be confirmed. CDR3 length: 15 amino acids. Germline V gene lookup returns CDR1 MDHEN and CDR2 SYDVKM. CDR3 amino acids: CASSSPRQGNTEAFF.

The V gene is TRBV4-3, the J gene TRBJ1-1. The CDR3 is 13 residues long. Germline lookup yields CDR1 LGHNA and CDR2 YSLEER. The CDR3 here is CASSPTENTEAFF.

The CDR3 here is CASRAGTRIVQETQYF. The chain recombines TRBV6-5 with TRBJ2-5; TCRdb picks TRBD2, but there is no DNA to check that call. The CDR3 runs to 16 residues. CDR1 and CDR2 from the germline V gene are MNHEY and SVGAGI.

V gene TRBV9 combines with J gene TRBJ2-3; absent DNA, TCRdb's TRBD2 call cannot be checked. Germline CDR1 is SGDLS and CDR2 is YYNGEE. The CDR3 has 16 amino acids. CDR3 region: CASSPTSGGMADTQYF.

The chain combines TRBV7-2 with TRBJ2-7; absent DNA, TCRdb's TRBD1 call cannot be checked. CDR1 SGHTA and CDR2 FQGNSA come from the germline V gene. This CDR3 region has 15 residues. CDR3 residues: CASSLTSGALNEQYF. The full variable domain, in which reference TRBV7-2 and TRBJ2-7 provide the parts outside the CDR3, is GAGVSQSPSNKVTEKGKDVELRCDPISGHTALYWYRQSLGQGLEFLIYFQGNSAPDKSGLPSDRFSAERTGGSVSTLTIQRTQQEDSAVYLCASSLTSGALNEQYFGPGTRLTVT.